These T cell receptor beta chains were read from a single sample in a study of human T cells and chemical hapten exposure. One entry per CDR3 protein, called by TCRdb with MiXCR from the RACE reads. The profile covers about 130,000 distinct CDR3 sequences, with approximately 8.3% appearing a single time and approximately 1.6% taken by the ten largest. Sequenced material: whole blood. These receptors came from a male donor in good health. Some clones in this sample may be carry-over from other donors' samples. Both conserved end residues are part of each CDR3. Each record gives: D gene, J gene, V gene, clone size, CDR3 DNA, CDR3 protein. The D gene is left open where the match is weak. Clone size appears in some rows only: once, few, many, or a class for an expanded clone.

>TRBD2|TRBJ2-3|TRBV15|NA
TGTGCCACCAGCCCCGGGGGGGGTGTCCATACGCAGTATTTT
CATSPGGGVHTQYF
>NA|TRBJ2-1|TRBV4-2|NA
TGTGCCAGCAGCCACCCCCTGTCCACCAGGAGCTCCTACAATGAGCAGTTCTTC
CASSHPLSTRSSYNEQFF
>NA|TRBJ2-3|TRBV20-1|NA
TGCAGTGCTACCCAGATAGGTTTGACTAGTTCGAGCACAGATACGCAGTATTTT
CSATQIGLTSSSTDTQYF
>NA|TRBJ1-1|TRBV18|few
TGTGCCAGCTCACAGGAGGCCCTGAACACTGAAGCTTTCTTT
CASSQEALNTEAFF
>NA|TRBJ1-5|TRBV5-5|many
TGTGCCAGCAGCCCCGGACATAGCAATCAGCCCCAGCATTTT
CASSPGHSNQPQHF
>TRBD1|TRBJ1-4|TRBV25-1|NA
TGTGCCAGCAGTGGGTCAGGGGGTGCCGACAATCGGAGGAGTAAACTGTTTTTT
CASSGSGGADNRRSKLFF
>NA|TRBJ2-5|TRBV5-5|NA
TGTGCCAGCAGCCTTACCTTAGAGCGTGAGACCCAGTACTTC
CASSLTLERETQYF
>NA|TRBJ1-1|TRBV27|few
TGTGCCAGCAGTTTGGGGGACACGAACACTGAAGCTTTCTTT
CASSLGDTNTEAFF
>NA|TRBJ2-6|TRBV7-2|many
TGTGCCAGCAGCTTTTTCGGGGCCAACGTCCTGACTTTC
CASSFFGANVLTF
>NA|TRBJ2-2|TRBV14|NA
TGTGCCAGCAGCCAACTGGGGGAGGCCGGGGAGCTGTTTTTT
CASSQLGEAGELFF
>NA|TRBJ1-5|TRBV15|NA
TGTGCCACCAGCAGATCCCGGGAAGTAAATAGCAATCAGCCCCAGCATTTT
CATSRSREVNSNQPQHF
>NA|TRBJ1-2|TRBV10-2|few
TGCGCCAGCAGTGACCGTCCGTTAGGTGGCTACACCTTC
CASSDRPLGGYTF
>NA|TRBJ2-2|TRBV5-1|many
TGCGCCAGCAGCCCCCCCACCGGGGAGCTGTTTTTT
CASSPPTGELFF
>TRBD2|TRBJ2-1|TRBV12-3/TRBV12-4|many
TGTGCCAGCACCCCCGGGACTAGCGGGAGCAATGAGCAGTTCTTC
CASTPGTSGSNEQFF
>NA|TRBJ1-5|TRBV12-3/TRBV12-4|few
TGTGCCAGCAGTCGCCAGGGTCTAAGCAATCAGCCCCAGCATTTT
CASSRQGLSNQPQHF
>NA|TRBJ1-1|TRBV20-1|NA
TGCAGTGCTAGGGAGTACGAAGCTTTCTTT
CSAREYEAFF
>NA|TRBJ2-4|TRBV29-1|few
TGCAGCGTTGTGTTAGGGGGGCGCAAGTTTCAGTACTTC
CSVVLGGRKFQYF
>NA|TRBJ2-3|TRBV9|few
TGTGCCAGCAGCGTAGGGCAGGGGATCACAGATACGCAGTATTTT
CASSVGQGITDTQYF
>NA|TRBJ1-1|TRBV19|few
TGTGCCAGTACCCCCCCAGAAGCCAGAGCTTTCTTT
CASTPPEARAFF